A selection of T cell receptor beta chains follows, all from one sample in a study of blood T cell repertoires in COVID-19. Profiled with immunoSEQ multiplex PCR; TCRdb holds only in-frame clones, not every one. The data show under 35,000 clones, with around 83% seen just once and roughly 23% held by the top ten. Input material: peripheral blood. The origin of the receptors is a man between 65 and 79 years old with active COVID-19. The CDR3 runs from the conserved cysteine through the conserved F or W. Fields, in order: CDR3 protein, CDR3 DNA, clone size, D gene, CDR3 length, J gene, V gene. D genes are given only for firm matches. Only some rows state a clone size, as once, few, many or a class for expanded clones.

CDR3 protein: CATAFNTGDEQYF
CDR3 DNA: TGTGCCACCGCATTCAATACCGGGGACGAGCAGTACTTC
clone size: .
D gene: .
CDR3 length: 13
J gene: TRBJ2-7
V gene: TRBV15

CDR3 protein: CASSVDRATTEAFF
CDR3 DNA: TGTGCCAGCAGTGTGGACAGGGCGACCACTGAAGCTTTCTTT
clone size: .
D gene: TRBD1
CDR3 length: 14
J gene: TRBJ1-1
V gene: TRBV6-6

CDR3 protein: CASRRTVLYEQYF
CDR3 DNA: TGTGCCAGCAGGAGGACAGTTCTCTACGAGCAGTACTTC
clone size: .
D gene: .
CDR3 length: 13
J gene: TRBJ2-7
V gene: TRBV6-5

CDR3 protein: CAWSTPGGFYGYTF
CDR3 DNA: TGTGCCTGGAGTACCCCGGGGGGGTTCTATGGCTACACCTTC
clone size: .
D gene: .
CDR3 length: 14
J gene: TRBJ1-2
V gene: TRBV30

CDR3 protein: CASSFLIRTGYYGYTF
CDR3 DNA: TGTGCCAGCAGCTTTCTGATCAGGACAGGGTACTATGGCTACACCTTC
clone size: once
D gene: TRBD1
CDR3 length: 16
J gene: TRBJ1-2
V gene: TRBV7-2

CDR3 protein: CASSPPTESYGYTF
CDR3 DNA: TGTGCCAGCTCACCCCCCACAGAGTCCTATGGCTACACCTTC
clone size: .
D gene: .
CDR3 length: 14
J gene: TRBJ1-2
V gene: TRBV18

CDR3 protein: CASSVEPRLAEAFF
CDR3 DNA: TGTGCCAGCAGCGTAGAGCCCAGGCTCGCTGAAGCTTTCTTT
clone size: .
D gene: .
CDR3 length: 14
J gene: TRBJ1-1
V gene: TRBV9

CDR3 protein: CASSPPAGGYNEQFF
CDR3 DNA: TGTGCCAGCTCACCACCGGCAGGGGGGTACAATGAGCAGTTCTTC
clone size: once
D gene: .
CDR3 length: 15
J gene: TRBJ2-1
V gene: TRBV18

CDR3 protein: CSVDLGNTIYF
CDR3 DNA: TGCAGCGTTGACCTTGGAAACACCATATATTTT
clone size: .
D gene: .
CDR3 length: 11
J gene: TRBJ1-3
V gene: TRBV29-1

CDR3 protein: CAWGQGGQPFF
CDR3 DNA: TGTGCCTGGGGGCAAGGCGGACAGCCTTTTTTT
clone size: medium-sized
D gene: .
CDR3 length: 11
J gene: TRBJ1-4
V gene: TRBV30

CDR3 protein: CASSVRADRSVSPLHF
CDR3 DNA: TGTGCCAGCAGCGTCAGGGCCGATCGGTCGGTTTCACCCCTCCACTTT
clone size: .
D gene: .
CDR3 length: 16
J gene: TRBJ1-6
V gene: TRBV9

CDR3 protein: CASSLGTITLGGDEQFF
CDR3 DNA: TGCGCCAGCAGCTTAGGGACTATCACTCTCGGAGGGGATGAGCAGTTCTTC
clone size: .
D gene: TRBD2
CDR3 length: 17
J gene: TRBJ2-1
V gene: TRBV5-1

CDR3 protein: CASSQYPGGTEAFF
CDR3 DNA: TGCGCCAGCAGCCAATATCCGGGTGGGACTGAAGCTTTCTTT
clone size: few
D gene: .
CDR3 length: 14
J gene: TRBJ1-1
V gene: TRBV4-1

CDR3 protein: CASSPTGNYGYTF
CDR3 DNA: TGCGCCAGCAGTCCTACAGGGAACTATGGCTACACCTTC
clone size: .
D gene: .
CDR3 length: 13
J gene: TRBJ1-2
V gene: TRBV10-2

CDR3 protein: CASTLAGNYNEQFF
CDR3 DNA: TGCGCCAGCACCCTAGCGGGCAATTACAATGAGCAGTTCTTC
clone size: .
D gene: TRBD2
CDR3 length: 14
J gene: TRBJ2-1
V gene: TRBV5-1

CDR3 protein: CASNMSPGTGNTIYF
CDR3 DNA: TGTGCCAGTAATATGTCACCCGGGACAGGAAACACCATATATTTT
clone size: once
D gene: .
CDR3 length: 15
J gene: TRBJ1-3
V gene: TRBV19

CDR3 protein: CASSQGPGGGIQETQYF
CDR3 DNA: TGTGCCAGCAGCCAGGGTCCGGGGGGAGGTATTCAGGAGACCCAGTACTTC
clone size: few
D gene: TRBD2
CDR3 length: 17
J gene: TRBJ2-5
V gene: TRBV4-2

CDR3 protein: CAGSQGAREKLFF
CDR3 DNA: TGTGCCGGATCACAGGGGGCTCGTGAAAAACTGTTTTTT
clone size: .
D gene: TRBD1
CDR3 length: 13
J gene: TRBJ1-4
V gene: TRBV2

CDR3 protein: CASSPTTESGPNSPLHF
CDR3 DNA: TGTGCCAGCAGCCCCACGACAGAGTCCGGACCTAATTCACCCCTCCACTTT
clone size: .
D gene: .
CDR3 length: 17
J gene: TRBJ1-6
V gene: TRBV7-8

CDR3 protein: CASSVMGGTSTDTQYF
CDR3 DNA: TGTGCCAGCAGCGTAATGGGTGGGACTAGCACAGATACGCAGTATTTT
clone size: .
D gene: .
CDR3 length: 16
J gene: TRBJ2-3
V gene: TRBV9

CDR3 protein: CASSPNRGSPLHF
CDR3 DNA: TGTGCCAGCAGTCCTAACAGGGGATCACCCCTCCACTTT
clone size: .
D gene: TRBD1
CDR3 length: 13
J gene: TRBJ1-6
V gene: TRBV12-3/TRBV12-4

CDR3 protein: CAWRLGQGAGETQYF
CDR3 DNA: TGTGCCTGGAGACTGGGACAGGGGGCGGGAGAGACCCAGTACTTC
clone size: .
D gene: TRBD1
CDR3 length: 15
J gene: TRBJ2-5
V gene: TRBV30

CDR3 protein: CASLRGQGANTEAFF
CDR3 DNA: TGCGCCAGTCTCCGAGGACAGGGGGCGAACACTGAAGCTTTCTTT
clone size: .
D gene: TRBD1
CDR3 length: 15
J gene: TRBJ1-1
V gene: TRBV23-1

CDR3 protein: CASGLTRNEQFF
CDR3 DNA: TGTGCTAGTGGTTTGACGCGCAATGAGCAGTTCTTC
clone size: .
D gene: .
CDR3 length: 12
J gene: TRBJ2-1
V gene: TRBV12-5

CDR3 protein: CASRTTSGAAGTQYF
CDR3 DNA: TGCGCCAGCAGGACGACTAGCGGGGCGGCTGGTACGCAGTATTTT
clone size: .
D gene: TRBD2
CDR3 length: 15
J gene: TRBJ2-3
V gene: TRBV5-1

CDR3 protein: CASSRSPGLVSQEQFF
CDR3 DNA: TGTGCCAGCTCACGCTCCCCGGGACTAGTCTCGCAGGAGCAGTTCTTC
clone size: .
D gene: TRBD2
CDR3 length: 16
J gene: TRBJ2-1
V gene: TRBV18

CDR3 protein: CASSIAPGHGGGYTF
CDR3 DNA: TGTGCCAGTAGTATTGCACCGGGACACGGTGGAGGCTACACCTTC
clone size: .
D gene: .
CDR3 length: 15
J gene: TRBJ1-2
V gene: TRBV19

CDR3 protein: CASSQLAVNTEAFF
CDR3 DNA: TGTGCCAGCAGCCAATTGGCCGTGAACACTGAAGCTTTCTTT
clone size: .
D gene: .
CDR3 length: 14
J gene: TRBJ1-1
V gene: TRBV16

CDR3 protein: CASSQEAGLVLEQFF
CDR3 DNA: TGTGCCAGCAGCCAAGAGGCGGGACTCGTACTTGAGCAGTTCTTC
clone size: .
D gene: .
CDR3 length: 15
J gene: TRBJ2-1
V gene: TRBV3-1/TRBV3-2

CDR3 protein: CASRQGPLAKNIQYF
CDR3 DNA: TGCGCCAGCAGACAGGGACCTCTAGCCAAAAACATTCAGTACTTC
clone size: .
D gene: .
CDR3 length: 15
J gene: TRBJ2-4
V gene: TRBV4-1

CDR3 protein: CASSQGLAGEGTDTQYF
CDR3 DNA: TGTGCCAGCAGCCAAGGACTAGCGGGGGAGGGCACAGATACGCAGTATTTT
clone size: .
D gene: TRBD2
CDR3 length: 17
J gene: TRBJ2-3
V gene: TRBV4-2

CDR3 protein: CASSLPSGELFF
CDR3 DNA: TGTGCCAGCAGCCTCCCCTCCGGGGAGCTGTTTTTT
clone size: .
D gene: .
CDR3 length: 12
J gene: TRBJ2-2
V gene: TRBV11-2

CDR3 protein: CASRQAGANVLTF
CDR3 DNA: TGTGCCAGTAGACAGGCCGGGGCCAACGTCCTGACTTTC
clone size: .
D gene: .
CDR3 length: 13
J gene: TRBJ2-6
V gene: TRBV19

CDR3 protein: CASSPWALSGNTIYF
CDR3 DNA: TGTGCCAGCAGCCCATGGGCCCTCTCTGGAAACACCATATATTTT
clone size: once
D gene: .
CDR3 length: 15
J gene: TRBJ1-3
V gene: TRBV14

CDR3 protein: CASTPTDRGWFEQYF
CDR3 DNA: TGTGCCAGTACTCCTACCGACAGGGGATGGTTCGAGCAGTACTTC
clone size: .
D gene: TRBD1
CDR3 length: 15
J gene: TRBJ2-7
V gene: TRBV19

CDR3 protein: CASSSGNTEAFF
CDR3 DNA: TGTGCCAGCAGTTCGGGGAACACTGAAGCTTTCTTT
clone size: .
D gene: .
CDR3 length: 12
J gene: TRBJ1-1
V gene: TRBV12-3/TRBV12-4

CDR3 protein: CASSELEAFF
CDR3 DNA: TGTGCCAGCAGCGAGTTGGAAGCTTTCTTT
clone size: .
D gene: .
CDR3 length: 10
J gene: TRBJ1-1
V gene: TRBV11-2

CDR3 protein: CASDLGGSNSPLHF
CDR3 DNA: TGTGCCAGCGACCTAGGGGGATCGAATTCACCCCTCCACTTT
clone size: .
D gene: .
CDR3 length: 14
J gene: TRBJ1-6
V gene: TRBV6-5

CDR3 protein: CASSQAGRELRFF
CDR3 DNA: TGTGCCAGCAGCCAAGCGGGGCGGGAGCTCAGGTTTTTT
clone size: many
D gene: .
CDR3 length: 13
J gene: TRBJ1-4
V gene: TRBV3-1/TRBV3-2

CDR3 protein: CAWSRRGIMNTEAFF
CDR3 DNA: TGTGCCTGGAGTAGAAGAGGGATTATGAACACTGAAGCTTTCTTT
clone size: once
D gene: .
CDR3 length: 15
J gene: TRBJ1-1
V gene: TRBV30